This T cell receptor beta chain was found in a study of tissue T cells after allogeneic stem cell transplantation. Sequencing was performed with immunoSEQ multiplex PCR; in TCRdb, only in-frame clones are kept and a portion is missing. Here the sample spans more than 4,000 clones, approximately 47% being singletons. Comments on this clone: What it recognizes is unknown. The gene names given are mouse names. The missing CDR3 end, 1 residue past where the read stops, is filled in from the germline J gene.

The germline V gene encodes CDR1 KGHPV and CDR2 FQNQEV (reference sequence). The CDR3 length is 12 residues. V was trimmed by 4 bases and J by 7 bases, leaving 9 bases between them. Overall study results and limits: Some tissue clones might be persisting host cells; their alloreactivity or antigen specificity was not determined. Shared clones across patients were few; motif clustering revealed tissue-specific shared signatures. Blood and spleen captured only part of the tissue TCR repertoire.

Time point described: mouse harvest day 7 after allogeneic transplant. Tail vein injection delivered 10^7 T-cell-depleted bone marrow cells and 10^6 splenic CD5+ T cells. Mice had MHC-mismatched B6 into BALB/c GVHD, sampled day 7 or 14. What was sequenced was gut tissue. The V call is TRBV26, the J call TRBJ2-4; D possibly matches TRBD1 or TRBD2 (6 bases each). The clonotype was recovered from a female BALB/c mouse given C57BL/6 T cells with graft-versus-host disease after an allogeneic hematopoietic cell transplant. CDR3 region: CASSPGADTLYF. The CDR3 DNA, read in part, is TGTGCCAGCAGTCCGGGGGCCGACACCTTGTAC. Supplemented by reference TRBV26 and TRBJ2-4, the full variable domain reads NSKVIQTPRYLVKGQGQKAKMRCIPEKGHPVVFWYQQNKNNEFKFLINFQNQEVLQQIDMTEKRFSAECPSNSPCSLEIQSSEAGDSALYLCASSPGADTLYFGAGTRLSVL.